This T cell receptor (beta chain) comes out of a study of somatic mutations in cytotoxic T cells in rheumatoid arthritis. General observations from the study: CD8+ T-cell clonality did not differ significantly between rheumatoid arthritis patients and age-matched healthy controls.

Per the germline V gene, CDR1 is SGHKS and CDR2 is YYEKEE (reference sequence). This CDR3 contains 14 residues. V was trimmed by 5 bases and J by 2 bases, leaving 14 bases between them. In the original processing: Some patient CD8+ clones were larger than 1%, and these rarely matched published virus-specific TCRB sequences. Profiled with immunoSEQ multiplex PCR; TCRdb holds only in-frame clones, not every one. V, J and clone size derive from that table, while D and trimming were established from the DNA sequence. The sample contains approximately 18,000 clones, around 80% of which appear only once. As regards this clone: Its cognate antigen is unknown.

Sequencing was performed on CD8+ T cells sorted from blood. This sequence was found in an adult with rheumatoid arthritis. The rearrangement links TRBV5-5 to TRBJ2-7, with TRBD2 as a possible D gene (6 bases). CDR3: CASSPGTGAYEQYF. The CDR3 region has the DNA TGTGCCAGCAGTCCCGGGACGGGGGCCTACGAGCAGTACTTC.